Below are 2 T cell receptor beta chains sequenced from a single sample in a study of regulatory T cells in long-lasting Graves disease. Sample time point: newly diagnosed GD, antithyroid drugs for less than 3 months. PBMC RNA served as the TCR library source. CDR3 regions were amplified by Arm-PCR using iRepertoire HTBI primers to build TCR beta libraries. TCRdb recomputed calls from the multiplex PCR reads with MiXCR, one row per CDR3 protein. Here the sample spans roughly 530,000 distinct CDR3 sequences, 15% to 20% being singletons. These data were also reused for a study on T cells in Graves' hyperthyroidism and ophthalmopathy.

Source: peripheral blood mononuclear cells (PBMCs), taken at new diagnosis, from a patient treated with antithyroid drugs. Source of these receptors: a woman aged 40-60 years with Graves disease.

This clonotype was seen ten or more times. The rearrangement links TRBV20-1 to TRBJ2-7; 13 nucleotides match TRBD2. CDR1 and CDR2 from the germline V gene are DFQATT and SNEGSKA (reference sequence). With V trimmed by 3 bases and J by 5 bases, 4 bases remained unmatched. This CDR3 has 14 amino acids. The CDR3 DNA sequence: TGCAGTGCTAGGGGACTAGCGGGGCTCAACGAGCAGTACTTC. This translates into CSARGLAGLNEQYF.

This clonotype was counted a few times. The chain recombines TRBV5-1 with TRBJ2-1; 10 positions match TRBD2. The CDR3 spans 17 residues. With V trimmed by 4 bases and J by 8 bases, 15 bases remained unmatched. CDR1 is SGHRS, CDR2 YFSETQ, per germline. The CDR3 DNA reads TGCGCCAGCAGCGGACGGATAACTAGCGGGGCCCCCGATGAGCAGTTCTTC. This encodes CASSGRITSGAPDEQFF.